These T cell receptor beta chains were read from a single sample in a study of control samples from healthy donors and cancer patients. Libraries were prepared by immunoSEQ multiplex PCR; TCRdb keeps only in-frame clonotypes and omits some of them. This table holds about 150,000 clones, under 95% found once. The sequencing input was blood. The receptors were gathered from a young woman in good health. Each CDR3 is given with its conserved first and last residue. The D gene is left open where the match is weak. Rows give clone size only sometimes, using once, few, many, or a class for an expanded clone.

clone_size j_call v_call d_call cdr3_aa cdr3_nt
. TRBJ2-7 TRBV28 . CASSLKSRVMWYEQYF TGTGCCAGCAGTTTAAAGTCGCGGGTCATGTGGTACGAGCAGTACTTC
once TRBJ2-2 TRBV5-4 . CASSLVSGELFF TGTGCCAGCAGCTTGGTGTCCGGGGAGCTGTTTTTT
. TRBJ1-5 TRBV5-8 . CASSSGTGQVPQPQHF TGTGCCAGCAGCTCAGGGACGGGACAAGTCCCCCAGCCCCAGCATTTT
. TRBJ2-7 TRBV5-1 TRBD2 CASSSSGGTSGRGGRYEQYF TGCGCCAGCAGCTCTTCCGGCGGGACTAGCGGGAGAGGGGGGAGGTACGAGCAGTACTTC
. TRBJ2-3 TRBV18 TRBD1 CASSPPAGGGTDTQYF TGTGCCAGCTCACCACCGGCAGGGGGCGGAACAGATACGCAGTATTTT
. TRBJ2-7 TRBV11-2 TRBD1 CASSKGALGGSYEQYF TGTGCCAGCAGCAAGGGGGCCCTCGGAGGCTCCTACGAGCAGTACTTC
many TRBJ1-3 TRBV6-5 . CASSYGRLKGTIYF TGTGCCAGCAGTTACGGGCGACTCAAAGGCACCATATATTTT
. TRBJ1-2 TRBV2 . CASSERNYGYTF TGTGCCAGCAGTGAGCGGAACTATGGCTACACCTTC
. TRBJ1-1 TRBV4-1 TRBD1 CASSAPTGGTEAFF TGCGCCAGCAGCGCACCTACAGGGGGCACTGAAGCTTTCTTT
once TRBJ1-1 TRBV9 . CASSVHGTMNTEAFF TGTGCCAGCAGCGTTCACGGTACCATGAACACTGAAGCTTTCTTT
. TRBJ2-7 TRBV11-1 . CASRGQGRNEQYF TGTGCCAGCAGAGGCCAGGGACGAAACGAGCAGTACTTC
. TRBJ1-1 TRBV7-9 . CASSLLPGGAFF TGTGCCAGCAGCTTACTTCCGGGGGGAGCTTTCTTT
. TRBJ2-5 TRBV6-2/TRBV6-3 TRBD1 CASSQTGGRGKTQYF TGTGCCAGCAGTCAGACAGGGGGCAGGGGTAAGACCCAGTACTTC
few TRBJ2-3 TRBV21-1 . CASSKGGTSSSEADTQYF TGTGCCAGCAGCAAAGGGGGGACTAGCAGTAGCGAGGCAGATACGCAGTATTTT
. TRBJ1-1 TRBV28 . CASSLWHTNTEAFF TGTGCCAGCAGTTTATGGCATACGAACACTGAAGCTTTCTTT
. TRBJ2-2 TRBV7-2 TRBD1 CASSLGETTGGRELFF TGTGCCAGCAGCTTAGGGGAGACCACAGGGGGTCGGGAGCTGTTTTTT
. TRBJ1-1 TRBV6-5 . CASSYSPSGMNTEAFF TGTGCCAGCAGTTACTCGCCGAGTGGTATGAACACTGAAGCTTTCTTT
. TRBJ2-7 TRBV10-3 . CAIRPDTVYEQYF TGTGCCATCAGGCCGGACACAGTCTACGAGCAGTACTTC
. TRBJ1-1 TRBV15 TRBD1 CATSSRGQGAEAFF TGTGCCACCAGCAGCCGAGGACAGGGGGCGGAAGCTTTCTTT
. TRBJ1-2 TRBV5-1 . CASSGDSTSYGYTF TGCGCCAGCAGCGGAGACAGTACCTCCTATGGCTACACCTTC
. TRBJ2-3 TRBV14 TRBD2 CASSQVGTRGIYTDTQYF TGTGCCAGCAGCCAAGTAGGGACTAGGGGGATTTACACAGATACGCAGTATTTT
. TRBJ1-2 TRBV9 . CASSLPAGNGYTF TGTGCCAGCAGCCTTCCGGCGGGCAATGGCTACACCTTC
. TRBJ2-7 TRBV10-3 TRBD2 CAISEQAGAIYEQYF TGTGCCATCAGTGAACAAGCGGGAGCGATCTACGAGCAGTACTTC
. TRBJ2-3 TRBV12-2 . CASRLQYF TGTGCAAGTCGCCTGCAGTATTTT
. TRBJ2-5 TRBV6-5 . CASSLRGPQETQYF TGTGCCAGCAGCCTCAGGGGCCCCCAAGAGACCCAGTACTTC
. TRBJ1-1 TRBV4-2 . CASSQEDGANTEAFF TGTGCCAGCAGCCAAGAGGACGGGGCGAACACTGAAGCTTTCTTT
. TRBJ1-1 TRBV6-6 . CASSYSPGNTEAFF TGTGCCAGCAGTTACTCTCCCGGGAACACTGAAGCTTTCTTT
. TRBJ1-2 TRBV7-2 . CASSVDSFYGYTF TGTGCCAGCAGCGTCGACAGTTTCTATGGCTACACCTTC
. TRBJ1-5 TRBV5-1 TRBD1 CASSLDRGFQPQHF TGCGCCAGCAGCTTGGACAGGGGTTTTCAGCCCCAGCATTTT
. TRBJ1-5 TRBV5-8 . CASSLEYGNQPQHF TGTGCCAGCAGCTTGGAATACGGCAATCAGCCCCAGCATTTT
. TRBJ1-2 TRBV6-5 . CASSFGFEGNYGYTF TGTGCCAGCAGTTTTGGGTTCGAGGGGAATTATGGCTACACCTTC
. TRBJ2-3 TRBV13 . CASSPRGDTQYF TGTGCCAGCAGCCCGCGTGGAGATACGCAGTATTTT
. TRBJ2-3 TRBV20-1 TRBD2 CSASLAGGGTDTQYF TGCAGTGCTAGTTTAGCGGGGGGAGGCACAGATACGCAGTATTTT